The clone carrying this T cell receptor (beta chain) was found once. Its antigen is currently unknown. The CDR3 has 16 amino acids. The trim removed 6 bases at V and 4 bases at J, leaving 7 bases unmatched. Germline CDR1 reads MDHEN; CDR2 reads SYDVKM. This record belongs to a study of CD4 T cells in relation to SARS-CoV-2 and coronaviruses. Study conclusions and caveats: SARS-CoV-2-driven expansion was significantly weaker in crossreactive than monoreactive clones. Samples before the pandemic and after infection were not matched within any donor.

CD4+ T cells from unexposed donors were obtained before the COVID-19 pandemic (2011-2018). Naive and memory CD4+ T cell DNA was deep-sequenced without culture. TCRdb keeps only in-frame clones here, not all; method: immunoSEQ multiplex PCR. The data show about 65,000 clones, about nine tenths seen once. This clonotype originated in a human donor in good health. The sample was memory CD4+ T cells from PBMCs. The chain carries TRBV28 and TRBJ2-7; TRBD2 agrees at 15 bases. As DNA, the CDR3 is TGTGCCAGCAGCTTCGGGACTAGCGGGAGGCGATACGAGCAGTACTTC. Amino acid sequence: CASSFGTSGRRYEQYF.